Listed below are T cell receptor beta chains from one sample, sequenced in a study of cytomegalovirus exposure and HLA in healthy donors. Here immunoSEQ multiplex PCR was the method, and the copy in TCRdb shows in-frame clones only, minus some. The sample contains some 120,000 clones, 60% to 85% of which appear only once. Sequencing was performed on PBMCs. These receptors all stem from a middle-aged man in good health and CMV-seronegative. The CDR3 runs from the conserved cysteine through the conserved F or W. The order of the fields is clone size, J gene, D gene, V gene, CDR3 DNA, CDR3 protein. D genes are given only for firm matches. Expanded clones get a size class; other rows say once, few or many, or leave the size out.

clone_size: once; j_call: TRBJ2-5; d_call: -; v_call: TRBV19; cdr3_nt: TGTGCCAGTACCACTAGGGCGTCGGAGACCCAGTACTTC; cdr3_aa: CASTTRASETQYF
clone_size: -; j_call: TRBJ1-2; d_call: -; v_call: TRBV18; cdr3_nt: TGTGCCAGCTCACCACCGCGAACAGAGTACTATGGCTACACCTTC; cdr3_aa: CASSPPRTEYYGYTF
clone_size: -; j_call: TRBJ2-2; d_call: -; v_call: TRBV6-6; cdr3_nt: TGTGCCAGCAGTTACGCGACAGTCACCGGGGAGCTGTTTTTT; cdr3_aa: CASSYATVTGELFF
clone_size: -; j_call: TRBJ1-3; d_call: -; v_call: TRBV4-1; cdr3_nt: TGCGCCAGCAGCCAAGGTATACGGACAGACGGAAACACCATATATTTT; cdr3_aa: CASSQGIRTDGNTIYF
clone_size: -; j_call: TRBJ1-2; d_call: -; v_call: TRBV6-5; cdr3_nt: TGTGCCAGCAGTTATGGCGGGTTCGGGGAGTATGGCTACACCTTC; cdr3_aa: CASSYGGFGEYGYTF
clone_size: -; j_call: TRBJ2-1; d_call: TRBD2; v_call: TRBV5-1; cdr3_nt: TGCGCCAGCAGCCGGGAGGGGGAGAGCTACAATGAGCAGTTCTTC; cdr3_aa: CASSREGESYNEQFF
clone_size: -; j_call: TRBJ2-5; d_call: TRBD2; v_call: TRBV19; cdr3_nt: TGTGCCAGTAGTATCGGGACTAGCGGGGGGGAGACCCAGTACTTC; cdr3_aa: CASSIGTSGGETQYF
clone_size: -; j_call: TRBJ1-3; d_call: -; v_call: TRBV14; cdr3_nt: TGTGCCAGCAGCCACGGGAGGGGCTCTGGAAACACCATATATTTT; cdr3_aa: CASSHGRGSGNTIYF
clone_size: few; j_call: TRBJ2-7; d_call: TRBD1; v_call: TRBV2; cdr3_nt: TGTGCCAGCAGTGGAGAGGGACAGGCCCCTCACTTC; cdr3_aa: CASSGEGQAPHF
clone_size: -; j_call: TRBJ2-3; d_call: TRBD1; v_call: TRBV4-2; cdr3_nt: TGTGCCAGCAGCCAAGAGGGGACAGCCAGTGTGGATACGCAGTATTTT; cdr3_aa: CASSQEGTASVDTQYF
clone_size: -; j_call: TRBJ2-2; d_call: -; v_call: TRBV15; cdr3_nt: TGTGCCACCAGCAGAGATAAGAACACCGGGGAGCTGTTTTTT; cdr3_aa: CATSRDKNTGELFF
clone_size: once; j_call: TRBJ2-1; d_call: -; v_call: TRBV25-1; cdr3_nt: TGTGCCAGCAGTGACTCGAGCGGACGGGGCAATGAGCAGTTCTTC; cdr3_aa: CASSDSSGRGNEQFF
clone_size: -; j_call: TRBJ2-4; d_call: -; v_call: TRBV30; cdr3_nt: TGTGCCTGGAGGAGGAGGCCAAGCATTCAGTACTTC; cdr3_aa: CAWRRRPSIQYF
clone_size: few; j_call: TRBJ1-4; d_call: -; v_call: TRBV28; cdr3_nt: TGTGCCAGCAGTTCGTACAAGAAGATAAATGAAAAACTGTTTTTT; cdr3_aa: CASSSYKKINEKLFF
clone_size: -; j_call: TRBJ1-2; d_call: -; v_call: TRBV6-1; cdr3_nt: TGTGCCAGCAGTGAAGATTACAGTAACGGCGGCTACACCTTC; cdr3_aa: CASSEDYSNGGYTF
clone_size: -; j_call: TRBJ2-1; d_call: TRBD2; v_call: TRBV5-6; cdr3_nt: TGTGCCAGCAGCTTGGGACGGGGGGGCTGGGATGAGCAGTTCTTC; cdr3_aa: CASSLGRGGWDEQFF
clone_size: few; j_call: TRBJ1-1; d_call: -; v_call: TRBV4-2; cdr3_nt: TGTGCCAGCAGCCAAGATCGCGGGGTAGACACTGAAGCTTTCTTT; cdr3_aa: CASSQDRGVDTEAFF
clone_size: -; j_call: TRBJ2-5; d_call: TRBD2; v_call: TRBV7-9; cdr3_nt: TGTGCCAGCAGCTTTGGGACTAGCGGGGTAGAGACCCAGTACTTC; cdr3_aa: CASSFGTSGVETQYF
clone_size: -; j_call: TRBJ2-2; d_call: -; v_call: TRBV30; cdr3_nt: TGTGCCTACCAACCGGGGGCGAACACCGGGGAGCTGTTTTTT; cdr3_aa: CAYQPGANTGELFF
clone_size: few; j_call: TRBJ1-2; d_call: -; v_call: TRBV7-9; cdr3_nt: TGTGCCAGCAGTTTTTACGAGGGCTATGGCTACACCTTC; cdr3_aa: CASSFYEGYGYTF
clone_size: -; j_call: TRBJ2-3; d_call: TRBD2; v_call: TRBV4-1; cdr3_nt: TGCGCCAGCAGCCAAGATCGGTACGGGACTAGCGGTGGCACAGATACGCAGTATTTT; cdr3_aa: CASSQDRYGTSGGTDTQYF
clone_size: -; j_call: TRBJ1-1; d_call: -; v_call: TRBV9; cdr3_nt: TGTGCCAGCAGCGTAGAAGGGGGGGGCACTGAAGCTTTCTTT; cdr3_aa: CASSVEGGGTEAFF
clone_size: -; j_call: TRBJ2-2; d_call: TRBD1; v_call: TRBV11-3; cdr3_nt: TGTGCCAGCAGCCTATCCTTGACAGGGGAGCAGGGCGGGGAGCTGTTTTTT; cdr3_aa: CASSLSLTGEQGGELFF
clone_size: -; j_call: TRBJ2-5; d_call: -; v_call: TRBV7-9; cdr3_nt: TGTGCCAGCACCATCCCGTTGCGAGAGACCCAGTACTTC; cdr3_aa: CASTIPLRETQYF
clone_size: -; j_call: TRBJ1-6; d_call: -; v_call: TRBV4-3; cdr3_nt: TGCGCCAGCAGCCAAGAGAGGGCCAGATCCAATTCACCCCTCCACTTT; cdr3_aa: CASSQERARSNSPLHF
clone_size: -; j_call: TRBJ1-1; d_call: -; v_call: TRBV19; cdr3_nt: TGTGCCAGTAGTATAACAGCCCCGAACACTGAAGCTTTCTTT; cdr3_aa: CASSITAPNTEAFF
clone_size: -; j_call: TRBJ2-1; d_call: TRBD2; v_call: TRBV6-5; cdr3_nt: TGTGCCACCAATACGGGGGGAAATGAGCAGTTCTTC; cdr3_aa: CATNTGGNEQFF
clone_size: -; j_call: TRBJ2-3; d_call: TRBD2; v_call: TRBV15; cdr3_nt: TGTGCCACCAGCAGAGGCGGGGGGCAGACAGATACGCAGTATTTT; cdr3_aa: CATSRGGGQTDTQYF
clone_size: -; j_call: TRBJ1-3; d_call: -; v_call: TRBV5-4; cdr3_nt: TGTGCCAGCAGCACCCCCTCGGGAGAAAACACCATATATTTT; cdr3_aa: CASSTPSGENTIYF
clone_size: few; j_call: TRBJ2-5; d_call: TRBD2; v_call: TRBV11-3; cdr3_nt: TGTGCCAGCAGCCCGGGAGGGGAAGAGACCCAGTACTTC; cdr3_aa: CASSPGGEETQYF
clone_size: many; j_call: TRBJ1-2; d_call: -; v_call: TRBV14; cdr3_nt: TGTGCCAGCAGCGCTGGGGCGCGAGGTTCTGGCTACACCTTC; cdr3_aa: CASSAGARGSGYTF
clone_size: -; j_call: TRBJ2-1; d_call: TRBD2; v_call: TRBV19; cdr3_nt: TGTGCCAGTAAACGGGCGGGGGGGAACAATGAGCAGTTCTTC; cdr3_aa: CASKRAGGNNEQFF
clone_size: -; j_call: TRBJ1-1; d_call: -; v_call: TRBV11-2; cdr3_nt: TGTGCCAGCAGCTTAGACCGACAGGCCACTGAAGCTTTCTTT; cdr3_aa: CASSLDRQATEAFF
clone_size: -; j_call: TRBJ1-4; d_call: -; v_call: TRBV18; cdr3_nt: TGTGCCAGCTCAGGAGCCGCGCCGGGGGGGACTAATGAAAAACTGTTTTTT; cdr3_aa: CASSGAAPGGTNEKLFF
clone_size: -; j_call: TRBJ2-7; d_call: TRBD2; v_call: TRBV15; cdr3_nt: TGTGCCACCAGCGGGAGTGGGCGGGGGTCCCCCTACGAGCAGTACTTC; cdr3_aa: CATSGSGRGSPYEQYF
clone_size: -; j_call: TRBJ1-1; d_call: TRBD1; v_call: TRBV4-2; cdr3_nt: TGTGCCAGCAGCCAAGAGAGGAACCGGGACAGTGAAGCTTTCTTT; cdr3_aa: CASSQERNRDSEAFF
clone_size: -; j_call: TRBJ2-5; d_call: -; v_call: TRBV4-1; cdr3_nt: TGCGCCAGCAGCCAAGTTCAGGGGGGAGAGACCCAGTACTTC; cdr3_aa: CASSQVQGGETQYF
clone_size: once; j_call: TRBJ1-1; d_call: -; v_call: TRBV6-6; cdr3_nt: TGTGCCAGCAGTTGGGGGGGCCAGAACACTGAAGCTTTCTTT; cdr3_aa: CASSWGGQNTEAFF
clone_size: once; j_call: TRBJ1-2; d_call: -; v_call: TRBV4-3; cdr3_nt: TGCGCCAGCAGCCAAGAAGTCTGGGCGGAGGATGGCTACACCTTC; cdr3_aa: CASSQEVWAEDGYTF
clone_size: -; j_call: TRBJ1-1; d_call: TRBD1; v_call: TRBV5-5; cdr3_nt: TGTGCCAGCAGCTTGGATCCCGGGACAGGGGTCACTGAAGCTTTCTTT; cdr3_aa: CASSLDPGTGVTEAFF
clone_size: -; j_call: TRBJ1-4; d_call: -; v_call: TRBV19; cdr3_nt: TGTGCCAGTAGTTCAGTAGGGGACACCCATGAAAAACTGTTTTTT; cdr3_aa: CASSSVGDTHEKLFF
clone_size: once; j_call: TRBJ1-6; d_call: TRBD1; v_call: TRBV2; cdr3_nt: TGTGCCAGCAGTGACCAGGGGGCAAATAATTCACCCCTCCACTTT; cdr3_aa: CASSDQGANNSPLHF
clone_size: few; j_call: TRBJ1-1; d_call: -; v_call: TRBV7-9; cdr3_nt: TGTTCCAGCTCCCCCGACAACATTATTGAAGCTTTCTTT; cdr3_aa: CSSSPDNIIEAFF
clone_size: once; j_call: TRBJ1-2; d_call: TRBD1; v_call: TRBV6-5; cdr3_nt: TGTGCCAGCAGACCCACAGGGGGCCTCGGCTATGGCTACACCTTC; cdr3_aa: CASRPTGGLGYGYTF
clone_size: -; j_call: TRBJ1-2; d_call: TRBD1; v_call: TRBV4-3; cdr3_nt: TGCGCCAGCAGCCAAGACGCAGGGGGCGGCTACACCTTC; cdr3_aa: CASSQDAGGGYTF
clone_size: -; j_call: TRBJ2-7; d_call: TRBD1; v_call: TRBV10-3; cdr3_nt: TGTGCCATCAGTGAGGGACAGGGCGCCTACGAGCAGTACTTC; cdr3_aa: CAISEGQGAYEQYF
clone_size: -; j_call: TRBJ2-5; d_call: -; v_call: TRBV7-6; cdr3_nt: TGTGCCAGCAGCTTAGCCTTGGGGCGCTTGGAGACCCAGTACTTC; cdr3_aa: CASSLALGRLETQYF
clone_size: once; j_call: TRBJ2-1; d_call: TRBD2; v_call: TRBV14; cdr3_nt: TGTGCCAGCATGGGGACTAGCGGGGTCAATGAGCAGTTCTTC; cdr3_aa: CASMGTSGVNEQFF
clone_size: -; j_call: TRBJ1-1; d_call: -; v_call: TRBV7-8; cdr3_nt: TGTGCCAGCAGCGCTCCTGGAGCGGAGGGGATTTTAAGGGACACTGAAGCTTTCTTT; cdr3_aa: CASSAPGAEGILRDTEAFF
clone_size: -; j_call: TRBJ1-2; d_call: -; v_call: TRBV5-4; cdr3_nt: TGTGCCAGCAGCTTACTGCAAGCTAACTATGGCTACACCTTC; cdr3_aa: CASSLLQANYGYTF
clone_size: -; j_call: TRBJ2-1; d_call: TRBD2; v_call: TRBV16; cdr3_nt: TGTGCCAGCAGCCCCTCGGGGGGGGGCCTGAATGAGCAGTTCTTC; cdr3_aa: CASSPSGGGLNEQFF